This T cell receptor (beta chain) was identified in a study of blood T cell repertoires in COVID-19. Looking at the study overall: Sites across the United States, Italy and Spain contributed samples from acute and convalescent COVID-19. PBMCs, B-cell-depleted T cells, or T cells provided the cDNA or gDNA that made up the material.

This CDR3 contains 12 residues. The V end was cut by 0 bases, the J end by 7 bases, with 5 bases between. Germline values: CDR1 SGDLS, CDR2 YYNGEE. Methods used by the authors: Reference gene primer amplification gave nucleated cell count estimates. Method: immunoSEQ multiplex PCR; TCRdb's copy keeps in-frame clones and lacks some. V and J calls plus clone size are reproduced from that table; the DNA served to infer D and trimming. Of 150,000 to 170,000 clones listed, just under 85% are singletons. The TCR comes from a woman in her sixties or seventies with acute or convalescent COVID-19. The sequencing sample was made of peripheral blood. The chain joins TRBV9 to TRBJ1-3; D is uncertain. CDR3 coding DNA: TGTGCCAGCAGCGTAGGGCAGAACACCATATATTTT. Its translation is CASSVGQNTIYF.